This T cell receptor beta chain is from a study of T cell responses to AZD1222 COVID-19 vaccine. This CDR3 is built from 12 residues. V gave up 6 bases and J gave up 11 bases; unmatched junction bases: 7. CDR1 MDHEN and CDR2 SYDVKM come from the germline V gene. Clones were read by immunoSEQ multiplex PCR, and TCRdb kept only the in-frame ones, dropping some. The sample carries some 110,000 clones, approximately 86% recorded once. This receptor was taken from an adult who received the MenACWY meningococcal vaccine as a control. The starting material was peripheral blood, obtained 28 days after the second dose of the MenACWY control vaccine. This chain joins TRBV28 and TRBJ1-2; 9 bases are shared with TRBD1. CDR3 sequence reads: CASRDRGGVYTF. CDR3 bases: TGTGCCAGCAGGGACAGGGGAGGGGTGTACACCTTC.